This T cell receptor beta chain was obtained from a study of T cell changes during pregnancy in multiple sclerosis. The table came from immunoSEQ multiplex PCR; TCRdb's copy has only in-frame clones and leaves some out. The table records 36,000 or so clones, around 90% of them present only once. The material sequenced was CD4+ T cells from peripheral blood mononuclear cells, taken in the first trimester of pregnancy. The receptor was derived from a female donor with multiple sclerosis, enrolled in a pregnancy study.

The DNA of the CDR3 is TGTGCCAGCTCCCCTGTTCTAGCGGGGAGCACAGATACGCAGTATTTT. Translating it yields CASSPVLAGSTDTQYF. The chain uses TRBV18 and TRBJ2-3, with 9 positions matching TRBD2. V lost 6 bases and J lost 0; bases outside the gene matches: 7. Germline V gene data show CDR1 as KGHSH and CDR2 as LQKENI. This CDR3 is 16 amino acids long. The whole variable domain, filled in from reference TRBV18 and TRBJ2-3, reads NAGVMQNPRHLVRRRGQEARLRCSPMKGHSHVYWYRQLPEEGLKFMVYLQKENIIDESGMPKERFSAEFPKEGPSILRIQQVVRGDSAAYFCASSPVLAGSTDTQYFGPGTRLTVL.